This passage covers 10 T cell receptor beta chains from one sample sequenced in a study of shared clonotypes between healthy human individuals. Clones were sequenced by immunoSEQ multiplex PCR, and TCRdb holds only the in-frame ones, with some missing. The table records hundreds of thousands of clones, roughly 83% of them present only once. The sequenced sample consisted of PBMCs. The receptors here all came from a woman in her thirties or forties in good health. Some clones in this sample may be carry-over from other donors' samples.

A single count supports this clone. This chain uses TRBV7-2 with TRBJ2-7; possible D gene TRBD2, 5 bases. The germline gives CDR1 SGHTA, CDR2 FQGNSA. Deletions cut 4 bases from V and 1 base from J, with 8 bases between. The CDR3 is made up of 13 amino acids. CDR3 protein: CASSWTGSYEQYF. The CDR3, as DNA: TGTGCCAGCAGCTGGACTGGTTCCTACGAGCAGTACTTC.

The chain recombines TRBV5-3 with TRBJ1-1, with TRBD1 identical over 10 bases. TRBV5-3 is treated as an ORF (open reading frame) with a function not yet certain. V was pared by 0 bases and J by 5 bases, with 13 bases of the junction left unmatched. The CDR3 covers 18 residues. CDR3: CARSLEWETGGAGTEAFF. CDR3 sequence (DNA): TGTGCCAGAAGCTTGGAGTGGGAGACAGGGGGCGCAGGAACTGAAGCTTTCTTT.

The chain combines TRBV5-1 with TRBJ1-4; D gene ambiguous. Trimming pared 5 bases from V and 4 bases from J, leaving 9 bases between. CDR1 and CDR2 (germline): SGHRS, YFSETQ. The CDR3 spans 13 residues. CDR3 sequence (DNA): TGCGCCAGCAGGCCTAGTTTTAATGAAAAACTGTTTTTT. Its protein product is CASRPSFNEKLFF.

With regard to this clone: One end of the junction is discordant with germline, which a read error may explain. The gene calls are TRBV19 and TRBJ2-7; 10 bases agree with TRBD1. The length of the CDR3 is 17 residues. Germline V gives CDR1 LNHDA, CDR2 SQIVND (reference sequence). The CDR3 region is CASSGWDRGIPDYERYF. The CDR3 DNA is TGTGCCAGTAGTGGCTGGGACAGGGGAATCCCCGACTACGAGCGGTACTTC.

The chain couples TRBV9 to TRBJ1-5, with unresolved D. The V end was cut by 2 bases, the J end by 5 bases, with 14 bases between. Germline values: CDR1 SGDLS, CDR2 YYNGEE. The CDR3 contains 15 residues. The CDR3 nucleotides are TGTGCCAGCAGCGTTGGCCTGGTGGTACATCAGCCCCAGCATTTT. It specifies CASSVGLVVHQPQHF.

The chain has TRBV30 and TRBJ1-3; no clear D gene. The ends were cut back, 2 bases at V and 0 bases at J, with 2 bases in the middle. Germline V gives CDR1 GTSNPN, CDR2 SVGIG (reference sequence). This CDR3 region has 12 residues. The CDR3 DNA reads TGTGCCTGGAGTACCTCTGGAAACACCATATATTTT. It specifies CAWSTSGNTIYF.

This clone showed up many times. The chain uses TRBV5-1 and TRBJ2-7; 9 bases agree with TRBD2. Germline values: CDR1 SGHRS, CDR2 YFSETQ. The ends lost 3 bases at V and 6 bases at J; junction bases unmatched: 10. The CDR3 has 15 amino acids. CDR3 loop: CASSSGSSGGLEQYF. The CDR3 region has the DNA TGCGCCAGCAGCTCGGGAAGTAGCGGGGGCCTCGAGCAGTACTTC.

In its sample, this clone was seen a few times. The rearrangement joins TRBV4-2 to TRBJ1-5; a possible D gene is TRBD1 (5 bases). Trimming removed 0 bases from V and 3 bases from J, with 15 bases in between. CDR3 size: 17 residues. CDR1 and CDR2 (germline): LGHNA, YNFKEQ. CDR3 sequence (DNA): TGTGCCAGCAGCCAAGATCTGTTCAGGGTGAACAATCAGCCCCAGCATTTT. It encodes CASSQDLFRVNNQPQHF.

The V call is TRBV5-1, the J call TRBJ2-1, with 9 nucleotides matching TRBD1. This CDR3 comprises 14 residues. CDR1 is SGHRS, CDR2 YFSETQ, per germline. Unmatched junction bases numbered 3, after V lost 3 bases and J lost 5 bases. The CDR3 sequence is CASSSGTGNNEQFF. In DNA form, the CDR3 reads TGCGCCAGCAGCTCCGGGACAGGGAACAATGAGCAGTTCTTC.

The chain recombines TRBV5-6 with TRBJ1-5; D not certain. Deletions cut 0 bases from V and 4 bases from J, with 11 bases between. CDR3 length: 15 amino acids. Germline CDR1 and CDR2: SGHDT and YYEEEE. CDR3 in amino acids: CASSLAGSHNQPQHF. CDR3 coding DNA: TGTGCCAGCAGCTTGGCCGGCTCCCATAATCAGCCCCAGCATTTT.